These 10 T cell receptor beta chains were sequenced from one sample in a study of shared clonotypes between healthy human individuals. Profiled with immunoSEQ multiplex PCR; TCRdb holds only in-frame clones, not every one. This table has more than 2 million clones, under 97% appearing once. Specimen: naive CD4+ T cells sorted from blood. Documented subset: CD45RA+ positively selected. The receptor source for this set is a man aged 18 to 35 in good health.

Concerning this clone: Other DNA sequences from this sample encode an identical CDR3 as well. This rearrangement joins TRBV7-2 to TRBJ2-5, with D perhaps TRBD1 (6 bases). Trimming removed 5 bases from V and 2 bases from J, with 9 bases in between. Germline V gene data show CDR1 as SGHTA and CDR2 as FQGNSA. This CDR3 comprises 13 residues. DNA of the CDR3: TGTGCCAGCAGCCGGGGACAACAAGAGACCCAGTACTTC. Translating gives CASSRGQQETQYF.

The chain is built from TRBV19 and TRBJ1-2, with 7 bases matching TRBD1. J was trimmed by 6 bases and V by 7 bases; bases with no gene match: 14. From germline, CDR1 is LNHDA and CDR2 SQIVND (reference sequence). CDR3 length: 15 amino acids. CDR3 amino acids: CASIVLEGARHGYTF. The CDR3 DNA reads as TGTGCCAGTATAGTATTGGAGGGGGCGCGCCATGGCTACACCTTC.

Worth noting for this clone: Other DNA sequences of this sample code for an identical CDR3. This sequence joins TRBV28 and TRBJ1-1, with a weak D call TRBD1 (5 bases). CDR3 length: 14 amino acids. Trimming stripped 3 bases from V and 1 base from J, with 9 bases between. In germline, CDR1 is MDHEN, CDR2 SYDVKM. The CDR3 DNA is TGTGCCAGCAGTTTCTCTGACAGGAACACTGAAGCTTTCTTT. Its protein is CASSFSDRNTEAFF.

The chain carries TRBV7-2 and TRBJ1-1, with a weak D call TRBD1 (5 bases). This CDR3 spans 13 amino acids. The ends were cut back, 5 bases at V and 6 bases at J, with 13 bases in the middle. Looked up from germline, CDR1 is SGHTA and CDR2 is FQGNSA. The DNA for the CDR3 is TGTGCCAGCAGCAACGCAGGGATGGCTGAAGCTTTCTTT. Its translation: CASSNAGMAEAFF.

The chain carries TRBV6-5 and TRBJ1-5; D perhaps matches TRBD1 (6 bases). Trimming left V 7 bases short and J 5 bases short, with 15 bases between. CDR1 MNHEY and CDR2 SVGAGI come from the germline V gene. This CDR3 spans 14 amino acids. This CDR3 is CASILGQSHQPQHF. Written as DNA, the CDR3 is TGTGCCAGCATCCTCGGACAGAGCCATCAGCCCCAGCATTTT.

The chain combines TRBV18 with TRBJ2-7; tentatively, D is TRBD1 (6 bases). Looked up from germline, CDR1 is KGHSH and CDR2 is LQKENI. The CDR3 covers 16 residues. Trimming left V 1 base short and J 0 bases short, with 13 bases between. The CDR3 spells CASSPQGTTNSYEQYF. The CDR3 coding sequence is TGTGCCAGCTCACCACAGGGGACAACAAACTCCTACGAGCAGTACTTC.

CDR3 protein: CASSPPWTRADTQYF. CDR3 sequence (DNA): TGTGCCAGCAGTCCCCCCTGGACTAGAGCAGATACGCAGTATTTT. The chain combines TRBV7-9 with TRBJ2-3; TRBD2 matches 7 bases. Trimming took 6 bases from V and 4 from J; bases not matched to a gene: 10. The CDR3 totals 15 residues. Per the germline V gene, CDR1 is SEHNR and CDR2 is FQNEAQ (reference sequence).

The gene calls are TRBV10-3 and TRBJ1-3, with unresolved D. The CDR3 has 13 amino acids. CDR1 and CDR2 from the germline V gene are ENHRY and SYGVKD. V dropped 3 bases and J dropped 0 bases, with 3 bases sitting between them. CDR3: CAISDGSGNTIYF. DNA of the CDR3: TGTGCCATCAGTGATGGCTCTGGAAACACCATATATTTT.

The chain uses TRBV5-1 and TRBJ2-3, with D possibly TRBD1 on 5 matching bases. Germline assignment: CDR1 SGHRS and CDR2 YFSETQ. The CDR3 consists of 15 residues. The germline V and J ends were trimmed by 0 bases and 1 base, with 9 bases remaining between them. CDR3 bases: TGCGCCAGCAGCTTGGTAGGGGCAGGCACAGATACGCAGTATTTT. It is translated as CASSLVGAGTDTQYF.

J is TRBJ1-6 and V is TRBV2; TRBD1 is a possible D gene (6 bases). V was clipped by 4 bases and J by 6 bases, with 13 bases between them. The CDR3 covers 15 residues. From germline, CDR1 is SNHLY and CDR2 FYNNEI. Written as DNA, the CDR3 is TGTGCCAGCAGTGTGTCTAGGGGGGGTAATTCACCCCTCCACTTT. This codes for CASSVSRGGNSPLHF.